Below are 11 T cell receptor beta chains sequenced from a single sample in a study of blood T cell repertoires in COVID-19. The repertoire was sequenced with immunoSEQ multiplex PCR; TCRdb's copy has only in-frame clones and lacks some. The sample consists of just over 250,000 clones, around 84% of them appearing once. The specimen was PBMCs or T cells enriched from blood (not recorded which). Receptors were obtained from a man in his thirties or forties with acute COVID-19.

This clone is a singleton in its sample. This chain links TRBV6-1 with TRBJ2-2, with 8 bases aligning to TRBD2. The V and J ends lost 1 base and 1 base, in that order; junction bases with no gene match: 8. This CDR3 has 18 residues. Germline V gives CDR1 MNHNS, CDR2 SASEGT. The CDR3 DNA is TGTGCCAGCAGTGAAGAGATTGTGGGACTAGGGAACACCGGGGAGCTGTTTTTT. Translated, it gives CASSEEIVGLGNTGELFF.

This chain connects TRBV5-1 to TRBJ2-2; 9 positions agree with TRBD1. Germline CDR1 is SGHRS and CDR2 is YFSETQ. Germline trimming cut 4 bases from V and 3 bases from J; bases unmatched to any gene: 4. The CDR3 is made up of 15 amino acids. The CDR3 loop reads CASSNRDRDTGELFF. Written as DNA, the CDR3 is TGCGCCAGCAGCAACCGGGACAGGGACACCGGGGAGCTGTTTTTT.

The chain has TRBV6-5 and TRBJ2-3; D possibly corresponds to TRBD2 (6 bases). The CDR3 length is 14 residues. Germline CDR1 is MNHEY and CDR2 is SVGAGI. Trimming took 5 bases from V and 6 from J, leaving 15 bases between them. CDR3 protein: CASSQAGTGDTQYF. In DNA, the CDR3 is TGTGCCAGCAGTCAGGCGGGGACGGGGGATACGCAGTATTTT.

The V and J genes are TRBV19 and TRBJ1-2; D unresolved. This CDR3 contains 18 residues. V dropped 3 bases and J dropped 0 bases, with 20 bases sitting between them. The germline CDR1 and CDR2 sequences are LNHDA and SQIVND (reference sequence). The CDR3 spells CASSIRTAKPNPNYGYTF. In nucleotides, the CDR3 is TGTGCCAGTAGTATTCGGACTGCAAAACCAAATCCTAACTATGGCTACACCTTC.

The rearrangement uses TRBV29-1 and TRBJ1-3; 10 bases match TRBD1. The junction had 4 bases not matched to a gene; V was cut back by 4 bases and J by 1 base. Germline V gene sequence: CDR1 SQVTM, CDR2 ANQGSEA. The CDR3 loop spans 15 amino acids. CDR3 nucleotide sequence: TGCAGCGTTGGACAGGGACAGGGGTCTGGAAACACCATATATTTT. Encoded protein: CSVGQGQGSGNTIYF. Supplemented by reference TRBV29-1 and TRBJ1-3, the full variable domain reads SAVISQKPSRDICQRGTSLTIQCQVDSQVTMMFWYRQQPGQSLTLIATANQGSEATYESGFVIDKFPISRPNLTFSTLTVSNMSPEDSSIYLCSVGQGQGSGNTIYFGEGSWLTVV.

The V call is TRBV28, the J call TRBJ2-7; D is ambiguous. Germline assignment: CDR1 MDHEN and CDR2 SYDVKM. V was shortened by 6 bases and J by 0 bases, with 15 bases between the two germline ends. CDR3 length: 15 amino acids. CDR3 loop: CASSPARPSSYEQYV. The CDR3, as DNA: TGTGCCAGCAGCCCCGCTCGCCCGAGCTCCTACGAGCAGTACGTC.

This clone showed up just once. The chain couples TRBV5-6 to TRBJ1-2, with 7 bases that match TRBD1. The trim removed 0 bases at V and 6 bases at J, leaving 5 bases unmatched. The length of the CDR3 is 14 residues. Germline V gene data show CDR1 as SGHDT and CDR2 as YYEEEE. CDR3 sequence reads: CASSLGSQGDGYTF. DNA of the CDR3: TGTGCCAGCAGCTTGGGCTCGCAGGGGGATGGCTACACCTTC.

CDR3 DNA: TGTGCCAGCAGCCCAGGGGGCTTGGGCGCAGATACGCAGTATTTT. Residues: CASSPGGLGADTQYF. The chain recombines TRBV6-4 with TRBJ2-3, with 8 bases identical to TRBD1. The CDR3 covers 15 residues. Germline V lookup: CDR1 MRHNA, CDR2 SNTAGT. After removal of 6 bases from V and 4 bases from J, the junction contained 9 bases not matched to a gene.

Details on this clone: The sample has other DNA sequences that encode this CDR3 too. This chain connects TRBV12-3 or TRBV12-4 to TRBJ2-1; 7 bases line up with TRBD1. This CDR3 has 13 residues. V trimming: 5 bases; J trimming: 7 bases; junction bases outside the gene matches: 5. The CDR3 region is CASSRDSPNEQFF. The CDR3 DNA sequence: TGTGCCAGCAGTAGGGACAGTCCGAATGAGCAGTTCTTC.

J is TRBJ2-2 and V is TRBV6-4, with TRBD1 matching 7 bases. CDR1 MRHNA and CDR2 SNTAGT come from the germline V gene. The CDR3 is 18 residues long. The ends lost 6 bases at V and 1 base at J; junction bases unmatched: 14. CDR3 amino acids: CASSAGTESNWNTGELFF. The CDR3 coding sequence is TGTGCCAGCAGCGCCGGGACAGAGTCTAATTGGAACACCGGGGAGCTGTTTTTT.

This sequence joins TRBV3-1 (or the pseudogene TRBV3-2) and TRBJ1-1, with D tentatively TRBD1 (5 bases). Germline V gene sequence: CDR1 LGHDT, CDR2 YNNKEL (reference sequence). With 4 bases removed from V and 1 base from J, the gap between germline ends came to 16 bases. The length of the CDR3 is 16 residues. The CDR3 DNA reads as TGTGCCAGCAGCCTCCTCATGGGGCGGGAGAACACTGAAGCTTTCTTT. Its translation: CASSLLMGRENTEAFF.